This entry is about one TCR beta chain. Its matching antigen is unknown. Reliance was placed on clinical symptoms, serum thyroxine, TRAb, thyroid ultrasound and orbital computed tomography for diagnosis. Germline lookup yields CDR1 MGHDK and CDR2 SYGVNS. CDR3 size: 22 residues. V lost 5 bases, J lost 0 bases, and 34 bases lay in between. This sample stems from a study of Graves' ophthalmopathy and Graves' hyperthyroidism. The authors amplified TCR beta CDR3 regions, and they did so from RNA transcripts for repertoire sequencing. The first round was an RT-PCR with HTBI primers, and the second round was a multiplex PCR. One entry per CDR3 protein results from TCRdb running MiXCR on the multiplex PCR reads. Of some 520,000 distinct CDR3 sequences listed, around 15% are singletons. Study-wide findings and caveats: A model built from 13 signatures distinguished ophthalmopathy from stable hyperthyroidism with roughly 85% sensitivity and around 81% specificity.

Sequencing was done on a sample of blood. This sequence originates from a woman in her twenties or thirties with Graves' ophthalmopathy. The chain has TRBV25-1 and TRBJ1-1; D remains ambiguous. Here the CDR3 DNA reads TGTGCCAGCAGTAGAATACCGCCCCTGCTGGAACATGGGGTTTCGATGAACACTGAAGCTTTCTTT. It translates to CASSRIPPLLEHGVSMNTEAFF. Full variable domain (missing parts from reference TRBV25-1 and TRBJ1-1): EADIYQTPRYLVIGTGKKITLECSQTMGHDKMYWYQQDPGMELHLIHYSYGVNSTEKGDLSSESTVSRIRTEHFPLTLESARPSHTSQYLCASSRIPPLLEHGVSMNTEAFFGQGTRLTVV.